This record concerns one TCR beta chain sequence. The antigen remains undetermined. The sample is drawn from a study of vaccination and CD4 T cells after COVID-19. About the research overall: By nasal swab PCR, the convalescent patients were SARS-CoV-2 positive, with several mild cases and one severe. Overlapping SARS-CoV-2, HCoV-NL63, HCoV-OC43 and HCoV-229E spike peptides stimulated the cells.

Documented treatment: roughly 11-day PBMC culture with coronavirus spike peptide pools or control peptides (ViraFEST assay). Sequencing of DNA taken from cultured CD4+ T cells relied on the Oncomine TCR Beta short-read assay. TCRdb processed the PCR reads anew with MiXCR; each CDR3 protein has one entry. The table shows 10,000 to 15,000 distinct CDR3 sequences, with about two thirds occurring only once. Sequencing was performed on CD4+ T cells from blood, cultured in vitro. The sequence derives from a human donor who had recovered from COVID-19.

In nucleotides, the CDR3 is TGCGCCAGCAGCTCGCCGGGACAGGGATACGAGACCCAGTACTTC. It specifies CASSSPGQGYETQYF. This chain joins TRBV5-1 and TRBJ2-5; TRBD1 matches at 9 bases. CDR1 and CDR2 (germline): SGHRS, YFSETQ. With 3 bases clipped from V and 5 bases from J, the junction kept 8 bases outside the gene matches. This CDR3 is built from 15 residues.